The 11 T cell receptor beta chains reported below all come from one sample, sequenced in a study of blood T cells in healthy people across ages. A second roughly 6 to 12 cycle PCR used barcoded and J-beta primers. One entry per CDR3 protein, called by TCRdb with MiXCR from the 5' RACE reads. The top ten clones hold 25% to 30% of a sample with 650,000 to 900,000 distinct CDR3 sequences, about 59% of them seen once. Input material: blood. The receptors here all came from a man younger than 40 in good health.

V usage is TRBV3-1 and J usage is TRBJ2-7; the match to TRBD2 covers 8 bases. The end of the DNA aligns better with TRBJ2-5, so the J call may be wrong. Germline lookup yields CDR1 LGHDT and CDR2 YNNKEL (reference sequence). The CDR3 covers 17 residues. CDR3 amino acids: CASSQDFRRGVRETQYF. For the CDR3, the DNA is TGTGCCAGCAGCCAAGATTTCCGGCGGGGGGTTAGGGAGACCCAGTACTTC.

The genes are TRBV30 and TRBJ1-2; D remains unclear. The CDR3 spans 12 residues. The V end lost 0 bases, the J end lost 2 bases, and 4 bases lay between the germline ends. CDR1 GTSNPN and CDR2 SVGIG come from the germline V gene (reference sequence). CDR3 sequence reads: CAWSVANYGYTF. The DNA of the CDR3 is TGTGCCTGGAGTGTGGCCAACTATGGCTACACCTTC.

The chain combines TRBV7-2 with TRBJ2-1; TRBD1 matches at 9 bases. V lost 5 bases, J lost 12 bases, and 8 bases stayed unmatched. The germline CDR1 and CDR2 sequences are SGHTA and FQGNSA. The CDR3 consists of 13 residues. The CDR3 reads CASSPRDREAQFF. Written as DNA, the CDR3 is TGTGCCAGCAGCCCCAGGGACAGGGAAGCGCAGTTCTTC.

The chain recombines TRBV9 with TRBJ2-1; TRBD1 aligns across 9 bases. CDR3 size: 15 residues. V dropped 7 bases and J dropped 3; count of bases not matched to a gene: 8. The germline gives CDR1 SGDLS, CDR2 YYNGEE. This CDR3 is CASGGTGSGYNEQFF. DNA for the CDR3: TGTGCCAGCGGGGGGACAGGGAGTGGCTACAATGAGCAGTTCTTC.

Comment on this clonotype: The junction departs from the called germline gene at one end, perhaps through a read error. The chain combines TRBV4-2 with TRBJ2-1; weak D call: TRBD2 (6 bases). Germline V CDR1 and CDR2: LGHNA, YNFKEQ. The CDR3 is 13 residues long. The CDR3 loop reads CASSQGGVNERFF. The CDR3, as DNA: TGTGCCAGCAGCCAAGGGGGGGTCAATGAGCGGTTCTTC.

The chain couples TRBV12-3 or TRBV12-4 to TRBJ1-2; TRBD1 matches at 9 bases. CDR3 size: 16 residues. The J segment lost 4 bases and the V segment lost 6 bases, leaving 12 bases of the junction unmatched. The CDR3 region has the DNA TGTGCCAGCAGACAGGACAGGGGATCGGCACCCTATGGCTACACCTTC. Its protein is CASRQDRGSAPYGYTF.

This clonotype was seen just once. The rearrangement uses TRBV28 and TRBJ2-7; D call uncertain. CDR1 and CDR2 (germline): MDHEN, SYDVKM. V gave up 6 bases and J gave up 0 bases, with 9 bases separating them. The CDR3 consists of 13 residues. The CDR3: CASSALISYEQYF. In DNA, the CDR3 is TGTGCCAGCAGCGCCCTGATCTCCTACGAGCAGTACTTC.

The CDR3 DNA is TGTGCCAGCGCACTAGCGGGCCCCTACGAGCAGTACTTC. Its protein is CASALAGPYEQYF. The chain carries TRBV6-2 or TRBV6-3 and TRBJ2-7, with 9 bases fitting TRBD2. CDR3 length: 13 amino acids. Trimming cost V 8 bases and J 2 bases; bases outside gene matches: 4. Per germline, CDR1 MNHEY and CDR2 SVGEGT.

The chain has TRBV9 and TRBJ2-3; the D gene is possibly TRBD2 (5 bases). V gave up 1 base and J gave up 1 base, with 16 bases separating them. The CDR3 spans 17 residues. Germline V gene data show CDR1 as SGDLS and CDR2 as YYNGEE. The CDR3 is CASSVYGWRAGTDTQYF. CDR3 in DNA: TGTGCCAGCAGCGTATATGGTTGGCGGGCCGGCACAGATACGCAGTATTTT. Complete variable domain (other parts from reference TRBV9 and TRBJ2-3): DSGVTQTPKHLITATGQRVTLRCSPRSGDLSVYWYQQSLDQGLQFLIQYYNGEERAKGNILERFSAQQFPDLHSELNLSSLELGDSALYFCASSVYGWRAGTDTQYFGPGTRLTVL.

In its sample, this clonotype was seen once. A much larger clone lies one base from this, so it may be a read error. CDR3 residues: CSARPPRQGQTSEKLFF. The CDR3 nucleotides read TGCAGTGCTAGACCGCCGAGGCAGGGACAGACTAGTGAAAAACTGTTTTTT. The chain employs TRBV20-1 and TRBJ1-4; 7 positions match TRBD1. CDR1 and CDR2 (germline): DFQATT, SNEGSKA (reference sequence). The CDR3 has 17 amino acids.

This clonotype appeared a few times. This CDR3 reads CASSLANRGLTEAFF. In DNA form, the CDR3 reads TGTGCCAGCAGCTTAGCCAACAGGGGGTTGACTGAAGCTTTCTTT. The chain combines TRBV7-2 with TRBJ1-1; TRBD1 matches 8 bases. V was pared by 0 bases and J by 5 bases, with 5 bases of the junction left unmatched. The germline CDR1 and CDR2 sequences are SGHTA and FQGNSA. CDR3 length equals 15 residues.